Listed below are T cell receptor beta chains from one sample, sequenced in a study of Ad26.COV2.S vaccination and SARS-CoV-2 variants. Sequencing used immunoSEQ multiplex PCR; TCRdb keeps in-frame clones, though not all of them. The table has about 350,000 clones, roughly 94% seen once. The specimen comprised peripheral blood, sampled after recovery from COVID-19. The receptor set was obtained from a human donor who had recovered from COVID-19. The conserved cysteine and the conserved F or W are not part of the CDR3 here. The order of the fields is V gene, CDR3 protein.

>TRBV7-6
ASSLGSRNEQF
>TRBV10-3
AISGAEGPQH
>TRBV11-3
ASSFGTGELF
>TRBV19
ASSIPGTGSGNTIY
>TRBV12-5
ARGLGQGPGGYT
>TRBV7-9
ASKPGGLNYNEQF
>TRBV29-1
SAVQGEGYGYT
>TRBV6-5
ASRLAGGFTDTQY
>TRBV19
ASRPQSGISRLLQGYT
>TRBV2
ASTREGGTEAF
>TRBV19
ASSILGQQETQY
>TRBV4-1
ASSQPRAVGETQY
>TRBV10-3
AISDIGLENTEAF
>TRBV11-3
ASSLSGQNTEAF
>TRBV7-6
ASSLRQGRNNEQF
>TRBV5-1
ASSLGGGEETQY
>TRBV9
ASSASGGFTDTQY
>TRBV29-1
SVVGVRYGYT
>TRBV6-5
ASGHLLNTEAF
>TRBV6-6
ASSYYLSYNYGYT
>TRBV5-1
ASSLRGQSYEQY
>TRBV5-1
ASSPDGDEQY